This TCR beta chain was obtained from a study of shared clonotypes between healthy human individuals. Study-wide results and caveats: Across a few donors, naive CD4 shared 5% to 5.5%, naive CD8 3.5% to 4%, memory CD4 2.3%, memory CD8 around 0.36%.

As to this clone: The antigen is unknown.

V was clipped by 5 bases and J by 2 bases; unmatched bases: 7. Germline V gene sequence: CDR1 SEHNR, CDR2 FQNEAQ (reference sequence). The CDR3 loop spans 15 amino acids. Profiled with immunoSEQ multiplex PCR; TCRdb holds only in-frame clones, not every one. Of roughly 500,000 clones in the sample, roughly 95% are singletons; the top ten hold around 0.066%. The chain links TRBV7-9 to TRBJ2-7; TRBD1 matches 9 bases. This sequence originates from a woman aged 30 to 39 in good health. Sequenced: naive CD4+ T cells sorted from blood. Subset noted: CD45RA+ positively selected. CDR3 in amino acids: CASSPTGTGPYEQYF. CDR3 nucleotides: TGTGCCAGCAGCCCAACCGGGACAGGGCCCTACGAGCAGTACTTC.